This T cell receptor (beta chain) was observed in a study of beta chain features in type 1 diabetes. Study results and limitations: All four CD4+ subsets from Type 1 diabetes patients carried moderately but significantly shorter TCRB CDR3s.

TCRB transcripts that were expressed got sequenced, as all of the isolated RNA had been reverse transcribed. This table comes from immunoSEQ multiplex PCR, and its TCRdb copy is limited to in-frame clones, with some not included. This sample has 250,000 to 300,000 clones, with roughly 25% found just once. This clone has just a few counts. The target antigen is unknown. Sorting of CD4+ naive, central memory, regulatory and stem cell-like memory cells was performed via CD45RO/CCR7/CD25/CD127/CD95/CD27. The CDR3 extends over 14 amino acids. V dropped 0 bases and J dropped 7; count of bases not matched to a gene: 8. The germline V gene has CDR1 GTSNPN and CDR2 SVGIG (reference sequence).

The chain employs TRBV30 and TRBJ2-5; 7 nucleotides agree with TRBD1. This sequence was found in a woman aged 25 to 39 with type 1 diabetes. The specimen sequenced was naive CD4+ T cells from blood. The CDR3: CAWSVPQGVATQYF. DNA for the CDR3: TGTGCCTGGAGTGTACCGCAGGGGGTGGCGACCCAGTACTTC.